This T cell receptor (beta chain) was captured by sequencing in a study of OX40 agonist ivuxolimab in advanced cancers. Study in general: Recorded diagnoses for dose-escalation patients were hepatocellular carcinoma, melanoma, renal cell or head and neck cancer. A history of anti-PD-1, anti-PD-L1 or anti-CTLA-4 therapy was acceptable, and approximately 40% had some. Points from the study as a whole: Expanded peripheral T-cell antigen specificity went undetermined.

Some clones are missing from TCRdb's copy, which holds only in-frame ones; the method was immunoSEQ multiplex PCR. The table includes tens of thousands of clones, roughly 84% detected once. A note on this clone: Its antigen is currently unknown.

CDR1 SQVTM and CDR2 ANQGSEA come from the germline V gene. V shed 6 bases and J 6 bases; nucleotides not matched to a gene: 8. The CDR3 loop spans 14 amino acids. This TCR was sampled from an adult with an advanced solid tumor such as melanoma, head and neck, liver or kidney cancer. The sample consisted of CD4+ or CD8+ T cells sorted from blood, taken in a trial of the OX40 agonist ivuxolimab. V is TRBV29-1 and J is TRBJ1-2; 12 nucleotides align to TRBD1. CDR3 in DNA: TGCAGCGTCCGGGACAGGGGGCGAGTTGATGGCTACACCTTC. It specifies CSVRDRGRVDGYTF.